The present T cell receptor beta chain was sequenced within a study of OX40 agonist ivuxolimab in advanced cancers. Germline lookup yields CDR1 KGHSH and CDR2 LQKENI. The CDR3 covers 13 residues. V shed 5 bases and J 4 bases; nucleotides not matched to a gene: 3. Measured with immunoSEQ multiplex PCR; TCRdb has only the in-frame clones, and not every one. The data show 80,000 to 100,000 clones, 87% seen once. The chain employs TRBV18 and TRBJ1-1; 8 nucleotides align to TRBD1. The sequence was obtained from an adult with an advanced solid tumor such as melanoma, head and neck, liver or kidney cancer. The sequencing used CD4+ or CD8+ T cells sorted from blood, collected in a trial of the OX40 agonist ivuxolimab. The CDR3 coding sequence is TGTGCCAGCTCATCAACAGGGGGCACTGAAGCTTTCTTT. This translates into CASSSTGGTEAFF.